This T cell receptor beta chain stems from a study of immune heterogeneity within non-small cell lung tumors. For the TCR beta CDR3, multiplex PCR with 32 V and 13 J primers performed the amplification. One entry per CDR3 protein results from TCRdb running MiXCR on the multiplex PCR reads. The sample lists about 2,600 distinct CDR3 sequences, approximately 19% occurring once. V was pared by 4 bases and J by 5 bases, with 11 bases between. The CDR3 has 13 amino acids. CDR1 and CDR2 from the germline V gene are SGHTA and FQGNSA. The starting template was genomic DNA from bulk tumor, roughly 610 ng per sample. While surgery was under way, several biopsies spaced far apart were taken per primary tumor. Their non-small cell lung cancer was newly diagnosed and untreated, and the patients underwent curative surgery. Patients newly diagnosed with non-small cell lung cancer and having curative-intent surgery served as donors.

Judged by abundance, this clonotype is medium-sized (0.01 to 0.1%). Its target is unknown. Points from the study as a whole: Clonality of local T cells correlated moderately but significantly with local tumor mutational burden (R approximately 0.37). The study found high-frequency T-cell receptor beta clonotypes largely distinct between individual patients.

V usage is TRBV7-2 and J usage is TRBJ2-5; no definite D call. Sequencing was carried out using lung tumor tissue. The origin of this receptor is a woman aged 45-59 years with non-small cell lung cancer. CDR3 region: CASSWTVRETQYF. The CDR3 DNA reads TGTGCCAGCAGCTGGACGGTGCGGGAGACCCAGTACTTC.